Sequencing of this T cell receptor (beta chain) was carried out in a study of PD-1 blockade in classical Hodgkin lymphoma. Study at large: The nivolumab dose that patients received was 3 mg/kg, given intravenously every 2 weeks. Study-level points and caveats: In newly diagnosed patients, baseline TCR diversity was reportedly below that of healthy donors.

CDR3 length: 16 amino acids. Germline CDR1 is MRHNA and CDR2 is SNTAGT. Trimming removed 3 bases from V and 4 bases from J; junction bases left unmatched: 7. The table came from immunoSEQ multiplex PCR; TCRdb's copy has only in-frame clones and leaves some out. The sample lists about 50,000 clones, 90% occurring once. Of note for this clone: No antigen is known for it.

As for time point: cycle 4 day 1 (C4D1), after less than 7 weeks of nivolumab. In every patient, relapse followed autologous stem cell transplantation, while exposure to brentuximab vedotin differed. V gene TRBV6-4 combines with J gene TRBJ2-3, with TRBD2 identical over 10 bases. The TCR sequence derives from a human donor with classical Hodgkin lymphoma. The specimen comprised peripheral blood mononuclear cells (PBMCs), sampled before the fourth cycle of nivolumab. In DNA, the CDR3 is TGTGCCAGCAGTGAGGGCAGCGGGAGGGGGCCAGATACGCAGTATTTT. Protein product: CASSEGSGRGPDTQYF.